These 8 T cell receptor beta chains were all obtained from the same sample, sequenced in a study of blood T cell repertoires in COVID-19 (dated by TCRdb to between 2020 and 2021). Library preparation employed the immunoSEQ multiplex PCR assay. TCRdb's version of the immuneACCESS table is confined to in-frame rearrangements and falls short of the full clone set. An unresolved V gene accounts for under half of the shortfall where checked; the remainder is of unknown origin. This sample lists 150,000 to 200,000 clones; around 82% were detected once. About 5% of the sample comes from the top ten. Sequencing was done on a sample of PBMCs or T cells enriched from blood (not recorded which). Receptors were obtained from a woman in her sixties or seventies with acute COVID-19.

The chain couples TRBV3-1 (or the pseudogene TRBV3-2) to TRBJ1-6; D perhaps matches TRBD1 (6 bases). This CDR3 comprises 16 residues. Germline CDR1 LGHDT, CDR2 YNNKEL (reference sequence). Deletions cut 1 base from V and 7 bases from J, with 14 bases between. In DNA, the CDR3 is TGTGCCAGCAGCCAAGTTAAAGGGGGACGGAATTCACCCCTCCACTTT. It translates to CASSQVKGGRNSPLHF.

This rearrangement joins TRBV10-3 to TRBJ2-7; 10 positions agree with TRBD2. The CDR3 totals 14 residues. The ends lost 7 bases at V and 2 bases at J; junction bases unmatched: 5. Germline CDR1 and CDR2: ENHRY and SYGVKD. CDR3 in DNA: TGTGCCATCAAACGACTAGCGGGTACCTACGAGCAGTACTTC. It encodes CAIKRLAGTYEQYF.

This clone was detected only a few times. The chain links TRBV2 to TRBJ2-1; D possibly corresponds to TRBD2 (6 bases). This CDR3 is built from 16 residues. Germline V gene sequence: CDR1 SNHLY, CDR2 FYNNEI. With 4 bases removed from V and 7 bases from J, the gap between germline ends came to 20 bases. The CDR3 region is CASSGLPAGSGNEQFF. The CDR3 nucleotides read TGTGCCAGCAGTGGCCTTCCAGCGGGTTCAGGTAATGAGCAGTTCTTC.

The V and J genes are TRBV11-2 and TRBJ2-7; 9 bases are shared with TRBD2. CDR1 is SGHAT, CDR2 FQNNGV, per germline. CDR3 length: 16 amino acids. With V trimmed by 0 bases and J by 7 bases, 10 bases remained unmatched. The CDR3 DNA reads as TGTGCCAGCAGCTTAGATAATGCGGGGGGGCTGTGGGAGCAGTACGTC. Protein: CASSLDNAGGLWEQYV.

This clone was detected only a few times. The rearrangement links TRBV7-6 to TRBJ1-3; TRBD1 is a possible D gene (6 bases). The V end was cut by 4 bases, the J end by 2 bases, with 15 bases between. CDR1 SGHVS and CDR2 FNYEAQ come from the germline V gene. CDR3 size: 16 residues. CDR3 sequence (DNA): TGTGCCAGCAGCTCCACCCCCAGGGGTACTGGAAACACCATATATTTT. Amino acid sequence: CASSSTPRGTGNTIYF.

V is TRBV28 and J is TRBJ1-6; D is undetermined. Trimming left V 6 bases short and J 10 bases short, with 19 bases between. The CDR3 loop spans 15 amino acids. The germline V gene encodes CDR1 MDHEN and CDR2 SYDVKM. The CDR3 sequence is CASSLTPHSNSPLHF. The CDR3 DNA reads as TGTGCCAGCAGCTTAACTCCTCACTCCAACTCACCCCTCCACTTT. Supplemented by reference TRBV28 and TRBJ1-6, the full variable domain reads DVKVTQSSRYLVKRTGEKVFLECVQDMDHENMFWYRQDPGLGLRLIYFSYDVKMKEKGDIPEGYSVSREKKERFSLILESASTNQTSMYLCASSLTPHSNSPLHFGNGTRLTVT.

J is TRBJ1-2 and V is TRBV19; D remains ambiguous. The germline gives CDR1 LNHDA, CDR2 SQIVND (reference sequence). This CDR3 comprises 13 residues. V was cut by 7 bases and J by 3 bases, with 12 bases left in between. The CDR3 loop reads CASTQGRYYGYTF. DNA of the CDR3: TGTGCCAGTACCCAAGGGAGGTACTATGGCTACACCTTC.

The chain employs TRBV11-2 and TRBJ2-3; maybe TRBD2 (6 bases). Germline lookup yields CDR1 SGHAT and CDR2 FQNNGV. Trimming took off 5 bases at V and 3 bases at J, with 15 bases between the two ends. The CDR3 runs 15 residues. The CDR3 here is CASSNREAWTDTQYF. The CDR3 nucleotides are TGTGCCAGCAGCAATAGGGAGGCGTGGACAGATACGCAGTATTTT.